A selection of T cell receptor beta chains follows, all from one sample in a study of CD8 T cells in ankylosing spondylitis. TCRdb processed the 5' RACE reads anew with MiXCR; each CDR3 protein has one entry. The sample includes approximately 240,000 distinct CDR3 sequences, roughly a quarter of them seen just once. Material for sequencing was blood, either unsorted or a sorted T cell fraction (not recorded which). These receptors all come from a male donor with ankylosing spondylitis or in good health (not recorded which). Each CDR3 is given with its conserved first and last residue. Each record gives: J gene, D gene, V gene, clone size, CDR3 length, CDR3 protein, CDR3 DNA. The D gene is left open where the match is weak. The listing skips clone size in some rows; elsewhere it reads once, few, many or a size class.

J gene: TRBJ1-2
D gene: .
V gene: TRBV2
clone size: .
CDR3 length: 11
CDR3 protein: CASSESRGYTF
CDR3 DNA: TGTGCCAGCAGTGAAAGTCGTGGCTACACCTTC

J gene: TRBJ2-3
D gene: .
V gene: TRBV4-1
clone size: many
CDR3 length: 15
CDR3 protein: CASSQFKQSTDTQYF
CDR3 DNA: TGCGCCAGCAGCCAATTCAAACAGAGCACAGATACGCAGTATTTT

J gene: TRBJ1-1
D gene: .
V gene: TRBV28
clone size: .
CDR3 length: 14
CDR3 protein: CASSPLIKNTEAFF
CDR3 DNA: TGTGCCAGCAGCCCCTTAATCAAGAACACTGAAGCTTTCTTT

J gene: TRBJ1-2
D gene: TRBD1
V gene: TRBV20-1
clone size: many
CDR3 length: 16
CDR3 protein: CSAIRDRDQGIYGYTF
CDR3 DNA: TGCAGTGCTATCCGGGACAGGGACCAGGGCATCTATGGCTACACCTTC

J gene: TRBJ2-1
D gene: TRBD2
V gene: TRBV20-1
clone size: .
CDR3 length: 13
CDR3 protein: CSAAGVRYNEQFF
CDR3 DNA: TGCAGTGCTGCGGGGGTTCGTTACAATGAGCAGTTCTTC

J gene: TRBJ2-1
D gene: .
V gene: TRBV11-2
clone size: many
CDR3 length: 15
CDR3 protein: CASGHTGPVDNEQFF
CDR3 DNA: TGTGCCAGCGGACACACAGGGCCCGTCGACAATGAGCAGTTCTTC

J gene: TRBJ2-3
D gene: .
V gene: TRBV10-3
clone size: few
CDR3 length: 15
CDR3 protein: CAISENRVGTDTQYF
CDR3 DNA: TGTGCCATCAGTGAGAACAGGGTAGGCACAGATACGCAGTATTTT

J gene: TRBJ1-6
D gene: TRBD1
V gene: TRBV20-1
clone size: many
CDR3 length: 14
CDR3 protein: CSAALGQVVSPLHF
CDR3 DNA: TGCAGTGCTGCCTTGGGACAGGTTGTTTCACCCCTCCACTTT

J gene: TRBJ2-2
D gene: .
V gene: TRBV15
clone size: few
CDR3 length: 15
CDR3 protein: CATSRDGVNTGELFF
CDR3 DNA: TGTGCCACCAGCAGAGATGGCGTAAACACCGGGGAGCTGTTTTTT

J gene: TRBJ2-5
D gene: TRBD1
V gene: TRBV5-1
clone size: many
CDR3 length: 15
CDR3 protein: CASSGTGAPQETQYF
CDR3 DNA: TGCGCCAGCAGCGGGACAGGGGCGCCCCAAGAGACCCAGTACTTC

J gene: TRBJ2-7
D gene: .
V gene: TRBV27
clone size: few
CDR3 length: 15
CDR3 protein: CASSSRLGSTYEQYF
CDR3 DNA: TGTGCCAGCAGTTCCCGGCTGGGTAGTACCTACGAGCAGTACTTC

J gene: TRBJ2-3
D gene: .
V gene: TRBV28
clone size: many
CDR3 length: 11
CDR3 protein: CASPRGDTQYF
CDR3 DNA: TGTGCCAGCCCTAGGGGGGATACGCAGTATTTT

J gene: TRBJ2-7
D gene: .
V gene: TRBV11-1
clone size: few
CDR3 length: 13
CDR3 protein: CASSLSRGNEQYF
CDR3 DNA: TGTGCCAGCAGCTTAAGTCGTGGGAACGAGCAGTACTTC

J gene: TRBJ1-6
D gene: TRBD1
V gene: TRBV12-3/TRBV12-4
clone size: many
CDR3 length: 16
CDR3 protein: CASRQHTGQGFSPLHF
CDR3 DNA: TGTGCCAGCAGACAACATACGGGACAGGGCTTCTCACCCCTCCACTTT

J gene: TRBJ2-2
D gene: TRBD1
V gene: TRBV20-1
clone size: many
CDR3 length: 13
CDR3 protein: CSAPGQETGELFF
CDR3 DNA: TGCAGTGCTCCGGGACAGGAGACCGGGGAGCTGTTTTTT

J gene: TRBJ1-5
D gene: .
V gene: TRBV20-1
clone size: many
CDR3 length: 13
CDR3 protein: CSATRQDNQPQHF
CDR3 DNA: TGCAGTGCTACCAGACAGGACAATCAGCCCCAGCATTTT

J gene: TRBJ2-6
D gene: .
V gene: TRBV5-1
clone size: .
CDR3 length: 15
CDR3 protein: CASRGQTSGANVLTF
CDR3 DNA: TGCGCCAGCAGAGGACAGACCTCTGGGGCCAACGTCCTGACTTTC

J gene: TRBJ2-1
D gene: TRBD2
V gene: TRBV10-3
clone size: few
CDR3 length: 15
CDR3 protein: CAISDPSGIDNEQFF
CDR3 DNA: TGTGCCATCAGTGATCCTAGCGGGATCGACAATGAGCAGTTCTTC

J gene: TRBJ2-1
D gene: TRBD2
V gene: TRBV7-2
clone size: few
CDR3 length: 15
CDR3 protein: CASSFTSTSGGEQFF
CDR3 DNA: TGTGCCAGCAGCTTCACATCCACTAGCGGGGGGGAGCAGTTCTTC

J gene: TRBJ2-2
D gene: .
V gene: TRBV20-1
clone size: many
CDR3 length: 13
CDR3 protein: CSASPGSTGELFF
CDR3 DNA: TGCAGTGCTAGCCCAGGGAGCACCGGGGAGCTGTTTTTT

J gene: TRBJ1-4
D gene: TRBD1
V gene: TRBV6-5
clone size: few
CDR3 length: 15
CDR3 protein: CASSYNTGAHEKLFF
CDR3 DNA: TGTGCCAGCAGTTATAACACAGGGGCCCATGAAAAACTGTTTTTT

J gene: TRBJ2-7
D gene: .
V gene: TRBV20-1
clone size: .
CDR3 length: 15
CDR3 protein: CSARPRQVVSYEQYF
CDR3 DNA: TGCAGTGCTCGTCCTAGACAGGTTGTCTCCTACGAGCAGTACTTC